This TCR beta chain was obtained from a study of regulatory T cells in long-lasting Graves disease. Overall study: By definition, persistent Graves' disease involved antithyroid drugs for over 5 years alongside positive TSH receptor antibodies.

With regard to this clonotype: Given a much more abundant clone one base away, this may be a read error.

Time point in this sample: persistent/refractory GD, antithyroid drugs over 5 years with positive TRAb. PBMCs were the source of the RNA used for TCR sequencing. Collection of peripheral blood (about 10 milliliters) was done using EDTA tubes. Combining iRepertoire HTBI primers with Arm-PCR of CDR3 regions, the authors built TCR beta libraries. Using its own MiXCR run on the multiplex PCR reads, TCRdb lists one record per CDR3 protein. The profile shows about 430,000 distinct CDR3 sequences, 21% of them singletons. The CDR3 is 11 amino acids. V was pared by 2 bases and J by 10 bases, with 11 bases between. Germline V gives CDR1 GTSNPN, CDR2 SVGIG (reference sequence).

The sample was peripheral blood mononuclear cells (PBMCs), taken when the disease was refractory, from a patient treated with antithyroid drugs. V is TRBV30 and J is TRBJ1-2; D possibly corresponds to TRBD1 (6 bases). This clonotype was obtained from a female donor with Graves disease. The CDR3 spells CAWSQGSDYTF. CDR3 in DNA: TGTGCCTGGAGTCAGGGGTCTGACTACACCTTC.